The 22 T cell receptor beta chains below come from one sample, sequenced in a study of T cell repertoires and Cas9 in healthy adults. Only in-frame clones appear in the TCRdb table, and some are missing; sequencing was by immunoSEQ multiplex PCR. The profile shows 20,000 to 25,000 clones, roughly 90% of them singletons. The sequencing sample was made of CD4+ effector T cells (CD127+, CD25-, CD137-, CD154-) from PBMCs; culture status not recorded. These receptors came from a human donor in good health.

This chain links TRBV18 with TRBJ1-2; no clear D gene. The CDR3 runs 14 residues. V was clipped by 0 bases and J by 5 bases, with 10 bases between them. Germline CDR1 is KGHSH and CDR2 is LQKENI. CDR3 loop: CASSPPDDPYGYTF. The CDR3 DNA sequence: TGTGCCAGCTCACCACCAGACGACCCGTATGGCTACACCTTC.

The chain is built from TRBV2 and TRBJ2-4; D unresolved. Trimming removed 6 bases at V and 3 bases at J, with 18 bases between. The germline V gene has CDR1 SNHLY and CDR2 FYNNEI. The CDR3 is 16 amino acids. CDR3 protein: CASRETALLVKNIQYF. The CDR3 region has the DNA TGTGCCAGCAGGGAAACAGCGTTACTCGTCAAAAACATTCAGTACTTC.

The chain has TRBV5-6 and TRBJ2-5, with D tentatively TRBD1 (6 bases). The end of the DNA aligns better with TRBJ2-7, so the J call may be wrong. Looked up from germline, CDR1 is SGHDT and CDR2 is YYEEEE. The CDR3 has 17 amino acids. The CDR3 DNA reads TGTGCCAGCAGCTCCTATTCCTTAAGGACAGCTACCTACGAGCAGTACTTC. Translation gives CASSSYSLRTATYEQYF.

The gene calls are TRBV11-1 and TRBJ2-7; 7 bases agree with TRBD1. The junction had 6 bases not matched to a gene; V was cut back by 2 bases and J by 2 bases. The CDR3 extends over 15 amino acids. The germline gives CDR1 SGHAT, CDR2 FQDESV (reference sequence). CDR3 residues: CASSLTGTATYEQYF. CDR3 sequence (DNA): TGTGCCAGCAGCTTAACCGGGACAGCAACCTACGAGCAGTACTTC.

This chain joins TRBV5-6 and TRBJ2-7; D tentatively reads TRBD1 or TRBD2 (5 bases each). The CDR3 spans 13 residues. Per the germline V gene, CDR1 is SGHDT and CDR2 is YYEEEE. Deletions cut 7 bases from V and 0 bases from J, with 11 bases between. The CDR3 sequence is CASGTFSSYEQYF. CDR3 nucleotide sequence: TGTGCCAGCGGGACGTTCAGCTCCTACGAGCAGTACTTC.

The CDR3 loop reads CASSPGATEAFF. Here the CDR3 DNA reads TGTGCCAGCTCACCAGGGGCCACTGAAGCTTTCTTT. The chain has TRBV18 and TRBJ1-1; tentative D call: TRBD1 (5 bases). CDR1 KGHSH and CDR2 LQKENI come from the germline V gene. This CDR3 comprises 12 residues. With 2 bases removed from V and 4 bases from J, the gap between germline ends came to 5 bases.

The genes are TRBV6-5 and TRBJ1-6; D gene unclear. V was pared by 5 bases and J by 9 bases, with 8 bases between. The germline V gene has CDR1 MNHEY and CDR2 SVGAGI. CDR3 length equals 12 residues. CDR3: CASSESSSPLHF. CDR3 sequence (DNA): TGTGCCAGCAGTGAAAGCAGTTCACCCCTCCACTTT.

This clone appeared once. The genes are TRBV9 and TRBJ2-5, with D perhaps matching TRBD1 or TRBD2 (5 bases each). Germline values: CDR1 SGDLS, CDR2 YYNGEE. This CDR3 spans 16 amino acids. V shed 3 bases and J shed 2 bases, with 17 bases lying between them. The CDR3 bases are TGTGCCAGCAGCGCCAACCCAGGGACCGCACAAGAGACCCAGTACTTC. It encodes CASSANPGTAQETQYF.

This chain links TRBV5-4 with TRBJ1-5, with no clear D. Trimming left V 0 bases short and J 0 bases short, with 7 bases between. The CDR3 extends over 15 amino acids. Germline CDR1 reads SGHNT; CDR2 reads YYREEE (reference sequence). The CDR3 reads CASSLGPDSNQPQHF. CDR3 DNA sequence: TGTGCCAGCAGCTTGGGGCCAGATAGCAATCAGCCCCAGCATTTT. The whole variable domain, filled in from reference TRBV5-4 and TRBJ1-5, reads ETGVTQSPTHLIKTRGQQVTLRCSSQSGHNTVSWYQQALGQGPQFIFQYYREEENGRGNFPPRFSGLQFPNYSSELNVNALELDDSALYLCASSLGPDSNQPQHFGDGTRLSIL.

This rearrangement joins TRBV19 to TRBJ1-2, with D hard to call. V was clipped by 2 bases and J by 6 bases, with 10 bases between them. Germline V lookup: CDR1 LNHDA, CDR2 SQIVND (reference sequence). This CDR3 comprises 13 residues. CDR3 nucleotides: TGTGCCAGTAGTATAAACGGGCAGAATGGCTACACCTTC. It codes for CASSINGQNGYTF.

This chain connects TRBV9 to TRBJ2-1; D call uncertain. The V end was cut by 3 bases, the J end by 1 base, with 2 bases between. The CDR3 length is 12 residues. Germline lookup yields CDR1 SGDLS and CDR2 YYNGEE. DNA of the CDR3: TGTGCCAGCAGCGGGTCCTACAATGAGCAGTTCTTC. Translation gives CASSGSYNEQFF.

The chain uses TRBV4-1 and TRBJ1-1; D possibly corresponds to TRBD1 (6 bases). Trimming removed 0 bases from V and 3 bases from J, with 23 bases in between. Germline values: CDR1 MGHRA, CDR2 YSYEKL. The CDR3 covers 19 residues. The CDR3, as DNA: TGCGCCAGCAGCCAAGATCGGCTGCCTGTCAGGGGAAGGGACACTGAAGCTTTCTTT. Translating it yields CASSQDRLPVRGRDTEAFF.

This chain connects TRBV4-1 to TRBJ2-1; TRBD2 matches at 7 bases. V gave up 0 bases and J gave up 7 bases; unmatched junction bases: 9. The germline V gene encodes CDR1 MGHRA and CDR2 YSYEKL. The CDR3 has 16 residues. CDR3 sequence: CASSQDGAGWGNEQFF. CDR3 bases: TGCGCCAGCAGCCAAGACGGAGCGGGGTGGGGTAATGAGCAGTTCTTC.

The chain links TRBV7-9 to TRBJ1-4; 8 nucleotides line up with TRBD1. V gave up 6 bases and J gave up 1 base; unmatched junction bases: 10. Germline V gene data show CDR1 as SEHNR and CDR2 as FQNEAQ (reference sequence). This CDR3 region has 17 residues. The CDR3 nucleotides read TGTGCCAGCAGACCAAATCTTGGGACAGGAACTAATGAAAAACTGTTTTTT. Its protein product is CASRPNLGTGTNEKLFF.

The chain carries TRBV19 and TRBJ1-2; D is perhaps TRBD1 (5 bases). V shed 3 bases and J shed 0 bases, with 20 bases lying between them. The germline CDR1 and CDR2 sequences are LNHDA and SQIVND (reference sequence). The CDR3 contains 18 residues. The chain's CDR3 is CASSITGGSEGANYGYTF. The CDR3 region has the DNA TGTGCCAGTAGTATCACCGGGGGGTCAGAAGGAGCTAACTATGGCTACACCTTC. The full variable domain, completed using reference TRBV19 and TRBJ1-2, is DGGITQSPKYLFRKEGQNVTLSCEQNLNHDAMYWYRQDPGQGLRLIYYSQIVNDFQKGDIAEGYSVSREKKESFPLTVTSAQKNPTAFYLCASSITGGSEGANYGYTFGSGTRLTVV.

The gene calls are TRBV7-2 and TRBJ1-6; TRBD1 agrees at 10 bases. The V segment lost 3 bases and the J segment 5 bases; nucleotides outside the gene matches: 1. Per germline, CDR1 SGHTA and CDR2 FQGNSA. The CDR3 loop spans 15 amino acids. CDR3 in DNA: TGTGCCAGCAGCTTCGGACAGGGGGATAATTCACCCCTCCACTTT. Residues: CASSFGQGDNSPLHF.

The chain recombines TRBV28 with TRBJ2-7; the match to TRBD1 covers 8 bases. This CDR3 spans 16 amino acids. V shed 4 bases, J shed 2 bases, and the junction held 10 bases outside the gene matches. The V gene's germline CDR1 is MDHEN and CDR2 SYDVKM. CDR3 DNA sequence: TGTGCCAGCAGTTCTTCCCTCGACAGGGGACCCTACGAGCAGTACTTC. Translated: CASSSSLDRGPYEQYF.

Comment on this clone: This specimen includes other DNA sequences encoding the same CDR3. The CDR3 DNA reads TGTGCCAGCAGCTACGGACCCCAAGATACGCAGTATTTT. This sequence encodes CASSYGPQDTQYF. This chain links TRBV27 with TRBJ2-3; no clear D gene. Trimming pared 6 bases from V and 5 bases from J, leaving 12 bases between. The CDR3 spans 13 residues. CDR1 is MNHEY, CDR2 SMNVEV, per germline (reference sequence).

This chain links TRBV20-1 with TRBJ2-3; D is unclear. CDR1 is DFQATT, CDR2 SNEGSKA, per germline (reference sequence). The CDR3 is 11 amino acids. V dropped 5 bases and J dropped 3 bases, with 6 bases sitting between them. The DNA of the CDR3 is TGCAGTGCTCAGAGGACAGATACGCAGTATTTT. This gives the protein CSAQRTDTQYF.

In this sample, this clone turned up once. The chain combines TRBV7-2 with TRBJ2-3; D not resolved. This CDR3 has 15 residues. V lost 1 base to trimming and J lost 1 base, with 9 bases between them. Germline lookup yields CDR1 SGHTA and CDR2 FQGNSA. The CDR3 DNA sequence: TGTGCCAGCAGCTTAGGTAGTCGCGGCACAGATACGCAGTATTTT. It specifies CASSLGSRGTDTQYF.

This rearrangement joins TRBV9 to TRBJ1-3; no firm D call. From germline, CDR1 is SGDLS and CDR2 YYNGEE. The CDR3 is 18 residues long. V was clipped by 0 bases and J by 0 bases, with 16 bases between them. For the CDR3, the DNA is TGTGCCAGCAGCGTAGCTGCGTGGTCCCAGAACTCTGGAAACACCATATATTTT. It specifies CASSVAAWSQNSGNTIYF.

The CDR3 protein is CASRTMGELNEKLFF. DNA for the CDR3: TGTGCCAGTCGAACAATGGGAGAACTCAATGAAAAACTGTTTTTT. V is TRBV19 and J is TRBJ1-4, with unresolved D. The CDR3 is 15 amino acids. Germline CDR1 LNHDA, CDR2 SQIVND (reference sequence). Trimming pared 8 bases from V and 5 bases from J, leaving 18 bases between.